Listed here is a single T cell receptor (beta chain). Additional DNA sequences in this sample encode the identical CDR3. Germline V gene lookup returns CDR1 SEHNR and CDR2 FQNEAQ (reference sequence). There are 13 residues in the CDR3. V gave up 2 bases and J gave up 5 bases, with 7 bases separating them. This record belongs to a study of blood T cell repertoires in COVID-19. The overall study: Both acute and convalescent COVID-19 samples were obtained from the United States, Italy and Spain.

Study processing details: Amplifying reference gene primers gave estimates of nucleated cell counts. Here immunoSEQ multiplex PCR was the method, and the copy in TCRdb shows in-frame clones only, minus some. Clone size and the V and J calls come from that table; the DNA yielded D and trimming. The table records 300,000 to 450,000 clones, about 89% of them present only once. The sample was PBMCs or T cells enriched from blood (not recorded which). This chain uses TRBV7-9 with TRBJ1-5, with D perhaps matching TRBD1 (5 bases). The TCR comes from a young man who had recovered from COVID-19. In DNA form, the CDR3 reads TGTGCCAGCAGCTTAACGGGGGATCAGCCCCAGCATTTT. Translated: CASSLTGDQPQHF.